The source of this T cell receptor beta chain is a study of beta chain features in type 1 diabetes. Regarding the study as a whole: In every one of the four CD4+ subsets, TCRB CDR3s were moderately but significantly shorter in Type 1 diabetes patients. Patients showed naive, central memory and Treg TCRB repertoires that appeared more similar than those of healthy donors.

On this clone: Its antigen is as yet unknown.

Expressed TCRB transcripts were sequenced after all isolated RNA was converted to cDNA. Clones were read by immunoSEQ multiplex PCR, and TCRdb kept only the in-frame ones, dropping some. The sample contains about 650,000 clones, 9.5% to 15% of which appear only once. A sort by CD45RO/CCR7/CD25/CD127/CD95/CD27 yielded CD4+ naive, central memory, regulatory and stem cell-like memory cells. Germline CDR1 reads SGHTA; CDR2 reads FQGNSA. The CDR3 sequence is 15 residues long. Trimming pared 4 bases from V and 2 bases from J, leaving 12 bases between. This TCR came from a man aged 25-45 years with type 1 diabetes. The sequencing input was naive CD4+ T cells from blood. The J gene is TRBJ1-5, the V gene TRBV7-2; TRBD1 is a possible D gene (6 bases). CDR3 loop: CASSSVKGGNQPQHF. The CDR3 bases are TGTGCCAGCAGCTCCGTGAAGGGGGGCAATCAGCCCCAGCATTTT.